Included here is one T cell receptor beta chain sequence, with context. Its matching antigen is unknown. The read ends 3 residues early relative to the CDR3; the germline J gene fills the gap. V was pared by 5 bases and J by 1 base, with 5 bases of the junction left unmatched. Germline CDR1 is LGHNT and CDR2 is FRNRAP. The CDR3 has 15 amino acids. Prevalent HPV16 infections were excluded; only incident single HPV16 infections included. This entry comes from a study of T cells in women clearing cervical HPV infection. Study-level background: Cases: HPV16-related CIN3 or worse on histology, a couple of invasive cancers.

Study-wide points: Richness plus V gene abundances separated cases from controls with AUC roughly 0.88. TRBV6-7 relative abundance averaged about 0.11% in cases and 0.15% to 0.2% in controls.

The protocol was immunoSEQ multiplex PCR, while the TCRdb copy is restricted to in-frame clones and leaves out a portion. The repertoire table contains tens of thousands of clones. The sequencing sample was made of blood buffy coat. The source is a woman aged 18-70 years with a cervical HPV16 infection that either progressed to CIN3+ or cleared (not recorded which). This chain links TRBV12-5 with TRBJ1-1; TRBD1 matches at 9 bases. CDR3: CASGPPGQGNTEAFF. The DNA read from the CDR3 is TGTGCTAGTGGTCCACCGGGACAGGGGAACACTGAA. Variable domain in full (rest from reference TRBV12-5 and TRBJ1-1): DARVTQTPRHKVTEMGQEVTMRCQPILGHNTVFWYRQTMMQGLELLAYFRNRAPLDDSGMPKDRFSAEMPDATLATLKIQPSEPRDSAVYFCASGPPGQGNTEAFFGQGTRLTVV.